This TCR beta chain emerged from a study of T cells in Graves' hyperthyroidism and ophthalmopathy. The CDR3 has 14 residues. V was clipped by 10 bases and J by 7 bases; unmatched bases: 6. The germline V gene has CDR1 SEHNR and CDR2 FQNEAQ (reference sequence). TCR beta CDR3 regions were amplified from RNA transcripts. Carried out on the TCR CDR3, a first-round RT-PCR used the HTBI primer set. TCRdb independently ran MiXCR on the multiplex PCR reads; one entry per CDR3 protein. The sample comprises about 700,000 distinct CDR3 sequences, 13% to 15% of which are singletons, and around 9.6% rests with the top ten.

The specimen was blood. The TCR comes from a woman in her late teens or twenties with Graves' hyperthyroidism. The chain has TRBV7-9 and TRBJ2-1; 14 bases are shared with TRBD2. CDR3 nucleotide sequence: TGTGCCACCGGGACTAGCGGGAGATCGAATGAGCAGTTCTTC. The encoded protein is CATGTSGRSNEQFF. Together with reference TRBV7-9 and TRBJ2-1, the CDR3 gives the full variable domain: DTGVSQNPRHKITKRGQNVTFRCDPISEHNRLYWYRQTLGQGPEFLTYFQNEAQLEKSRLLSDRFSAERPKGSFSTLEIQRTEQGDSAMYLCATGTSGRSNEQFFGPGTRLTVL.